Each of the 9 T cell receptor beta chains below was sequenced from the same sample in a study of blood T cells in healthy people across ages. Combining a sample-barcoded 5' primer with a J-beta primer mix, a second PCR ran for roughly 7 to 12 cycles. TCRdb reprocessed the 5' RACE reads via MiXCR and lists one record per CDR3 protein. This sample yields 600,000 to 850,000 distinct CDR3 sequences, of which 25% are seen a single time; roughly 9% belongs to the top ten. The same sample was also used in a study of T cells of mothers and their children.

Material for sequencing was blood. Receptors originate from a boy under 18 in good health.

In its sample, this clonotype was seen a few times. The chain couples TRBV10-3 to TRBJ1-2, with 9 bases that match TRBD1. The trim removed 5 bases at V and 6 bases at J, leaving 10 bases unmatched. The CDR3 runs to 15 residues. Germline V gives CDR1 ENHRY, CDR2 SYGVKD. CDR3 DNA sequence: TGTGCCATCAGTAACCGGGACAGGGAATGGGATGGCTACACCTTC. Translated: CAISNRDREWDGYTF.

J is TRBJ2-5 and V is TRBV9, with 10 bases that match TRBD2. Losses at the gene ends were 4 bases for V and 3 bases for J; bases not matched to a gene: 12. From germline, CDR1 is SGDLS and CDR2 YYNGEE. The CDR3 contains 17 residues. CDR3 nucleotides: TGTGCCAGCAGCAGCGCTAGTGGGCTAGCGGGAGAAGAGACCCAGTACTTC. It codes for CASSSASGLAGEETQYF.

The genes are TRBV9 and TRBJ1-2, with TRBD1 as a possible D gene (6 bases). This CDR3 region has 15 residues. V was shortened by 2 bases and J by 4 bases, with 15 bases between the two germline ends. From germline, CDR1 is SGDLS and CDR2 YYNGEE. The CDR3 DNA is TGTGCCAGCAGCGTTTCTACACAGGGTACCTATGGCTACACCTTC. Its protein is CASSVSTQGTYGYTF.

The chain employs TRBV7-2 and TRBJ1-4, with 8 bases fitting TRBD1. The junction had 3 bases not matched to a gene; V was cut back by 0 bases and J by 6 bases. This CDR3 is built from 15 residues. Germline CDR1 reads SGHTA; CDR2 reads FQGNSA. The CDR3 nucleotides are TGTGCCAGCAGCTTAGCGGACAGGGAATATGAAAAACTGTTTTTT. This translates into CASSLADREYEKLFF.

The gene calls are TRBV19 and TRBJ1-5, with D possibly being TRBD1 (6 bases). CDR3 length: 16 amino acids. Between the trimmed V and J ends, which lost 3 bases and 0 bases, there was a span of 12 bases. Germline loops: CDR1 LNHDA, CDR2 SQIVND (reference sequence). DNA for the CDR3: TGTGCCAGTAGTATCGTGTGGACAGATAGCAATCAGCCCCAGCATTTT. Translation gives CASSIVWTDSNQPQHF.

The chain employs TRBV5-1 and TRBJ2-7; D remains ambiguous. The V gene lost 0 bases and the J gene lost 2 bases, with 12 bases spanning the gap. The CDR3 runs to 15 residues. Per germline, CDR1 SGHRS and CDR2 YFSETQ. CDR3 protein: CASSLGSTVTYEQYF. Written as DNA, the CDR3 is TGCGCCAGCAGCTTGGGGAGCACCGTTACCTACGAGCAGTACTTC.

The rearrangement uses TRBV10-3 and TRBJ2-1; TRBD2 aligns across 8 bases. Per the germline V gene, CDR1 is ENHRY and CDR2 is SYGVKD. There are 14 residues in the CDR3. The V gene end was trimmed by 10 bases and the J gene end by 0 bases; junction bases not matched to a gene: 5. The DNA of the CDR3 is TGTGCCACCAAAAGCGGGAGCTCCTACAATGAGCAGTTCTTC. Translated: CATKSGSSYNEQFF.

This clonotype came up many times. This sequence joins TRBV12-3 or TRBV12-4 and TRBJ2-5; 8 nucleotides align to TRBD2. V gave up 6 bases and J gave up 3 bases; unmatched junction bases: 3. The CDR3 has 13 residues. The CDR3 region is CASRRAGEETQYF. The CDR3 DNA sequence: TGTGCCAGCAGGCGAGCGGGAGAAGAGACCCAGTACTTC.

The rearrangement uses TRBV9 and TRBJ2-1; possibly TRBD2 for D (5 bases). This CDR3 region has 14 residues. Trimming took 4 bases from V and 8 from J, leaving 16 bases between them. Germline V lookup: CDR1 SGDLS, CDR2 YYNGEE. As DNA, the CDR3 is TGTGCCAGCAGCCTTCTTCAGATGGGAGATGAGCAGTTCTTC. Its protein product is CASSLLQMGDEQFF.